Listed below are T cell receptor beta chains from one sample, sequenced in a study of identical twins. One entry per CDR3 protein, called by TCRdb with MiXCR from the 5' RACE reads. The repertoire holds 650,000 to 800,000 distinct CDR3 sequences, with over 8.5% as singletons. These sequences were also reported in another study, on yellow fever vaccine responses in identical twins.

Sequences were obtained from PBMCs. These receptor sequences come from a woman aged 18-35 years in good health. Each CDR3 is given with its conserved first and last residue. D genes are given only for firm matches.

J,D,V,CDR3
TRBJ2-3,NA,TRBV5-6,CASSLRVSDTQYF
TRBJ2-7,TRBD2,TRBV3-1,CASSQDGAGGREQYF
TRBJ2-4,NA,TRBV20-1,CSARGIGGGKNIQYF
TRBJ2-7,NA,TRBV19,CASSFDTYSYEQYF
TRBJ1-2,NA,TRBV12-3/TRBV12-4,CASTSGGANYGYTF
TRBJ2-3,NA,TRBV7-8,CASSLYGAATTDTQYF
TRBJ1-5,NA,TRBV3-1,CASSQDAPGGQPQHF
TRBJ2-3,TRBD2,TRBV12-3/TRBV12-4,CASRPGLAGGRNTQYF
TRBJ2-2,NA,TRBV4-3,CASSQDPGYTGELFF
TRBJ2-7,TRBD2,TRBV5-6,CASNPSGGPYEQYF
TRBJ2-7,TRBD2,TRBV11-2,CASSLDLAGGNEQYF
TRBJ2-1,TRBD2,TRBV5-1,CASSGGGAYNEQFF
TRBJ1-2,TRBD1,TRBV15,CATSGAGGAEGYTF
TRBJ1-1,NA,TRBV5-1,CASSLLGPVNTEAFF
TRBJ2-2,TRBD2,TRBV3-1,CASRARGGVDGIGELFF
TRBJ2-2,NA,TRBV27,CASSFGVGGTGELFF
TRBJ2-1,NA,TRBV7-2,CASSFQVDNEQFF
TRBJ1-5,NA,TRBV6-2/TRBV6-3,CASRRDGVGNQPQHF
TRBJ1-2,NA,TRBV12-3/TRBV12-4,CASTTGQGFDGYTF
TRBJ2-6,NA,TRBV20-1,CSARDPMSGANVLTF
TRBJ2-2,NA,TRBV2,CASIPAGTSQFTNTGELFF
TRBJ2-7,NA,TRBV14,CASSPFSPYEQYF
TRBJ2-7,NA,TRBV18,CASSEGGSAYEQYF
TRBJ2-2,NA,TRBV11-2,CASSLNHLRTANTGELFF
TRBJ2-1,TRBD2,TRBV3-1,CASSRNFGTIIRNEQFF
TRBJ2-5,TRBD2,TRBV29-1,CSGGLAGVGETQYF
TRBJ1-6,NA,TRBV13,CASSKGDRMGSPLHF
TRBJ2-7,TRBD1,TRBV27,CASSSMTGNSYEQYF
TRBJ1-1,NA,TRBV12-3/TRBV12-4,CASSLLRATEAFF
TRBJ2-6,TRBD1,TRBV29-1,CSVWTGEASGANVLTF
TRBJ1-1,NA,TRBV27,CASTHGGLTEAFF
TRBJ2-2,NA,TRBV5-1,CASKVGQPNTGELFF
TRBJ1-2,NA,TRBV29-1,CSGFGNGYTF
TRBJ2-7,TRBD2,TRBV10-3,CATGTSGGVSYEQYF
TRBJ1-2,NA,TRBV7-9,CASTPRTYGYGYTF
TRBJ2-1,NA,TRBV5-1,CASSAAAWDNEQFF
TRBJ2-3,NA,TRBV30,CAWRATSTDTQYF
TRBJ2-2,NA,TRBV12-3/TRBV12-4,CASSLVTDTGELFF
TRBJ1-3,NA,TRBV10-3,CAISESYLPGNTIYF
TRBJ1-1,TRBD1,TRBV6-2/TRBV6-3,CASSYFRGRMNTEAFF
TRBJ2-2,TRBD1,TRBV4-2,CASSQDPGTGETGELFF
TRBJ2-3,NA,TRBV12-3/TRBV12-4,CASTPFAGLADTQYF
TRBJ2-7,NA,TRBV12-3/TRBV12-4,CASSLGGARYEQYF
TRBJ1-2,NA,TRBV28,CASSFFRTSTNYGYTF
TRBJ2-3,TRBD2,TRBV5-5,CASSLVPSGGSRTDTQYF
TRBJ2-5,NA,TRBV7-2,CASSSSGQETQYF
TRBJ2-4,TRBD2,TRBV20-1,CSAPAGLAKNIQYF
TRBJ2-3,TRBD2,TRBV7-2,CASSLVALAGGPDTQYF
TRBJ2-7,TRBD2,TRBV7-9,CASSLLAGPSYEQYF
TRBJ2-1,NA,TRBV4-3,CASSQDRLSDYNEQFF